This T cell receptor (beta chain) was recovered during a study of blood T cells in healthy people across ages. A second PCR of about 7 to 12 cycles used a sample-barcoded 5' primer and a J-beta primer mix. Via MiXCR, TCRdb re-called the 5' RACE reads, giving one row per CDR3 protein. The sample comprises about 670,000 distinct CDR3 sequences, around 41% of which are singletons, and around 30% rests with the top ten. The CDR3 is 13 amino acids. V was clipped by 5 bases and J by 8 bases, with 13 bases between them. Germline assignment: CDR1 SGHNT and CDR2 YENEEA. The receptor was derived from an older man in good health. Sequencing was done on a sample of blood. The chain links TRBV11-3 to TRBJ2-1; D not certain. CDR3 protein: CASSPPDRDEQFF. The CDR3, as DNA: TGTGCCAGCAGCCCCCCGGATCGGGATGAGCAGTTCTTC.